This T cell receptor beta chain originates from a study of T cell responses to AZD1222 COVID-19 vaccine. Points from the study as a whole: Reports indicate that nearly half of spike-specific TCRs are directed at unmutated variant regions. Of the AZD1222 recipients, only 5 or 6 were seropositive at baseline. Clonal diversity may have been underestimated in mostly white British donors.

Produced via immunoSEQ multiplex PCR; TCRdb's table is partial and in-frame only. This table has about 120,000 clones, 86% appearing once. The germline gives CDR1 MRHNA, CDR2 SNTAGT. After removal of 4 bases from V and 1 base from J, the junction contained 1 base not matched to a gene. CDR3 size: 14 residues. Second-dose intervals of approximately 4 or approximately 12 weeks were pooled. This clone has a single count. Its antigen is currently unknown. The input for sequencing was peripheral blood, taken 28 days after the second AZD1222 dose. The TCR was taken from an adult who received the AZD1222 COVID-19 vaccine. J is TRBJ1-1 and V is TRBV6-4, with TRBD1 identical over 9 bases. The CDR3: CASSAGQGNTEAFF. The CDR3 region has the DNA TGTGCCAGCAGTGCGGGACAGGGGAACACTGAAGCTTTCTTT.